Following are 27 T cell receptor beta chains from one sample sequenced in a study of human T cells and chemical hapten exposure. TCRdb reprocessed the RACE reads with MiXCR, giving one entry per CDR3 protein. The table has about 340,000 distinct CDR3 sequences, roughly 6.9% seen once. The time point: patch test 1, 2 weeks after DPC sensitization. Treatment given: therapeutic diphenylcyclopropenone sensitization with weekly scalp DPC. The starting material was whole blood, obtained in connection with sensitization to the hapten diphenylcyclopropenone (DPC). The receptors shown here come from a woman between 18 and 29 years old with alopecia areata. Some clones in this sample may be carry-over from other donors' samples.

There are a few counts of this clonotype. This sequence joins TRBV6-5 and TRBJ2-5; 11 bases are a match to TRBD2. Trimming removed 2 bases from V and 2 bases from J; junction bases left unmatched: 10. The CDR3 spans 18 residues. Germline V gives CDR1 MNHEY, CDR2 SVGAGI. CDR3 region: CASSYPGLAGGPQETQYF. Here the CDR3 DNA reads TGTGCCAGCAGTTACCCCGGTCTAGCGGGGGGCCCGCAAGAGACCCAGTACTTC.

The gene calls are TRBV6-2 or TRBV6-3 and TRBJ2-3; D may match TRBD1 or TRBD2 (6 bases each). The CDR3 extends over 11 amino acids. V shed 11 bases and J shed 10 bases, with 16 bases lying between them. The germline V gene has CDR1 MNHEY and CDR2 SVGEGT. This CDR3 reads CAHRGLKPQYF. DNA for the CDR3: TGTGCCCACCGGGGGCTCAAGCCGCAGTATTTT.

This clonotype came up a few times. This chain uses TRBV4-2 with TRBJ2-3; TRBD2 matches 9 bases. Per germline, CDR1 LGHNA and CDR2 YNFKEQ. V shed 0 bases and J 4 bases; nucleotides not matched to a gene: 5. The CDR3 extends over 16 amino acids. The CDR3 DNA reads as TGTGCCAGCAGCCAAGAAGGAGCGGGGGGTGCAGATACGCAGTATTTT. This translates into CASSQEGAGGADTQYF.

The sample holds many counts of this clonotype. The chain employs TRBV5-6 and TRBJ2-3, with a weak D call TRBD1 (6 bases). Trimming left V 4 bases short and J 1 base short, with 16 bases between. Germline CDR1 and CDR2: SGHDT and YYEEEE. CDR3 length equals 16 residues. The CDR3 DNA follows: TGTGCCAGCAGCCTAAACCCCGGACAGCGCACAGATACGCAGTATTTT. Translation: CASSLNPGQRTDTQYF.

This clonotype came up a few times. V gene TRBV20-1 combines with J gene TRBJ2-3, with 15 bases aligning to TRBD2. Germline CDR1 is DFQATT and CDR2 is SNEGSKA (reference sequence). With 1 base clipped from V and 7 bases from J, the junction kept 3 bases outside the gene matches. This CDR3 is 15 amino acids long. The CDR3 DNA reads TGCAGTGCTAGAGGGACTAGCGGGGGGGCGAATACGCAGTATTTT. This codes for CSARGTSGGANTQYF.

This clonotype has more than one count but fewer than ten. The chain couples TRBV20-1 to TRBJ1-6, with D perhaps matching TRBD1 (5 bases). Germline-derived CDR1 and CDR2 are DFQATT and SNEGSKA (reference sequence). Trimming removed 7 bases at V and 8 bases at J, with 9 bases between. The CDR3 sequence is 11 residues long. The CDR3 bases are TGCAGTGTCACACAGGATTCACCCCTCCACTTT. It codes for CSVTQDSPLHF.

This clonotype was recorded at least ten times. The rearrangement links TRBV10-3 to TRBJ2-1; D remains unclear. Germline lookup yields CDR1 ENHRY and CDR2 SYGVKD. The V and J ends lost 3 bases and 5 bases respectively, with 11 bases between them. This CDR3 is 14 amino acids long. The CDR3 is CAISELVTNNEQFF. The CDR3, as DNA: TGTGCCATCAGTGAACTGGTAACCAACAATGAGCAGTTCTTC.

This clonotype showed up just a few times. The CDR3 loop is CASSPLEADTQYF. The CDR3 bases are TGTGCCAGCTCACCATTAGAGGCGGATACGCAGTATTTT. J is TRBJ2-3 and V is TRBV18, with no clear D. The CDR3 covers 13 residues. CDR1 is KGHSH and CDR2 is LQKENI in the germline V gene. V was trimmed by 2 bases and J by 6 bases, leaving 9 bases between them.

This clonotype was recorded many times. The V call is TRBV6-2 or TRBV6-3, the J call TRBJ2-4; D unclear. The germline V and J ends were trimmed by 6 bases and 6 bases, with 18 bases remaining between them. The CDR3 has 15 amino acids. Germline lookup yields CDR1 MNHEY and CDR2 SVGEGT. The CDR3 protein is CASSPLPQAANIQYF. CDR3 in DNA: TGTGCCAGCAGCCCTCTGCCCCAGGCGGCAAACATTCAGTACTTC.

V and J are TRBV6-6 and TRBJ2-2; a weak D match, TRBD1 (5 bases). The V end lost 2 bases, the J end lost 5 bases, and 12 bases lay between the germline ends. This CDR3 spans 15 amino acids. CDR1 MNHNY and CDR2 SVGAGI come from the germline V gene (reference sequence). CDR3: CASSYAKQGTGELFF. The CDR3 bases are TGTGCCAGCAGTTACGCAAAGCAGGGTACCGGGGAGCTGTTTTTT.

This clonotype has just a few counts. The chain recombines TRBV4-2 with TRBJ1-1; D is ambiguous. The CDR3 has 16 amino acids. V shed 2 bases and J shed 4 bases, with 17 bases lying between them. Germline V gene lookup returns CDR1 LGHNA and CDR2 YNFKEQ. The CDR3 spells CASSQQLDRAGTEAFF. The CDR3 DNA reads TGTGCCAGCAGCCAACAGCTTGATAGGGCGGGCACTGAAGCTTTCTTT.

V gene TRBV15 combines with J gene TRBJ1-1, with TRBD1 identical over 7 bases. The CDR3 has 15 residues. CDR1 is LNHNV and CDR2 is YYDKDF in the germline V gene (reference sequence). The ends lost 3 bases at V and 0 bases at J; junction bases unmatched: 4. The CDR3 sequence is CATSRRDSMNTEAFF. The CDR3 bases are TGTGCCACCAGCAGGCGGGACAGTATGAACACTGAAGCTTTCTTT. Full variable domain (rest looked up from reference TRBV15 and TRBJ1-1): DAMVIQNPRYQVTQFGKPVTLSCSQTLNHNVMYWYQQKSSQAPKLLFHYYDKDFNNEADTPDNFQSRRPNTSFCFLDIRSPGLGDTAMYLCATSRRDSMNTEAFFGQGTRLTVV.

This chain joins TRBV7-8 and TRBJ1-2; possible D gene TRBD1, 6 bases. V lost 5 bases and J lost 6, with 16 bases in between. The CDR3 is 14 residues long. From germline, CDR1 is SGHVS and CDR2 FQNEAQ. The CDR3 loop is CASSQTGSSNGYTF. The DNA of the CDR3 is TGTGCCAGCAGCCAAACAGGGAGCAGTAATGGCTACACCTTC.

This clonotype has more than one count but fewer than ten. V gene TRBV14 combines with J gene TRBJ1-1, with 9 positions matching TRBD1. CDR1 SGHDN and CDR2 FVKESK come from the germline V gene. The CDR3 is made up of 15 amino acids. After removal of 3 bases from V and 4 bases from J, the junction contained 6 bases not matched to a gene. The CDR3 protein is CASSHLRDRVTEAFF. The CDR3 DNA sequence: TGTGCCAGCAGCCACCTCCGGGACAGGGTCACTGAAGCTTTCTTT.

This clonotype was picked up a small number of times. The chain has TRBV5-5 and TRBJ2-3; D gene ambiguous. Germline V gives CDR1 SGHKS, CDR2 YYEKEE (reference sequence). V shed 3 bases and J shed 4 bases, with 12 bases lying between them. The CDR3 totals 14 residues. CDR3 coding DNA: TGTGCCAGCAGCTATGGCCTTTTGGCAGATACGCAGTATTTT. It specifies CASSYGLLADTQYF.

There are many counts of this clonotype. This chain links TRBV4-3 with TRBJ1-6, with D uncertain. The CDR3 has 13 residues. From germline, CDR1 is LGHNA and CDR2 YSLEER. The V end was cut by 2 bases, the J end by 9 bases, with 8 bases between. The CDR3 coding sequence is TGCGCCAGCAGCCAAAGGTTAAGTTCACCCCTCCACTTT. Encoded protein: CASSQRLSSPLHF.

The V gene is TRBV5-6, the J gene TRBJ1-1; D may be TRBD1 (5 bases). Trimming shortened V by 8 bases and J by 2 bases, and 16 bases separated the two germline ends. The CDR3 is 14 amino acids. CDR1 is SGHDT, CDR2 YYEEEE, per germline. CDR3 residues: CASHKRGRNTEAFF. In nucleotides, the CDR3 is TGTGCCAGTCACAAAAGGGGCAGAAACACTGAAGCTTTCTTT.

This clonotype was observed a few times. The genes are TRBV15 and TRBJ2-2; TRBD2 aligns across 12 bases. Germline lookup yields CDR1 LNHNV and CDR2 YYDKDF (reference sequence). V dropped 1 base and J dropped 2; count of bases not matched to a gene: 5. The CDR3 covers 18 residues. CDR3 DNA sequence: TGTGCCACCAGCAGAGGTGGACTAGCGGGGCTTAACACCGGGGAGCTGTTTTTT. Translated, it gives CATSRGGLAGLNTGELFF.

The V gene is TRBV6-1, the J gene TRBJ1-5; no firm D call. From germline, CDR1 is MNHNS and CDR2 SASEGT. Trimming left V 0 bases short and J 7 bases short, with 7 bases between. The CDR3 totals 13 residues. The CDR3 sequence: CASSEARSQPQHF. The DNA of the CDR3 is TGTGCCAGCAGTGAAGCCCGTTCCCAGCCCCAGCATTTT.

This clonotype was seen more than once but under ten times. The V gene is TRBV7-2, the J gene TRBJ2-6; D is undetermined. This CDR3 is built from 12 residues. Germline CDR1 is SGHTA and CDR2 is FQGNSA. The V end lost 1 base, the J end lost 12 bases, and 7 bases lay between the germline ends. The CDR3 DNA is TGTGCCAGCAGCTTAGGGCAGAGCGTCCTGACTTTC. Translation: CASSLGQSVLTF.

The rearrangement uses TRBV20-1 and TRBJ1-1; possibly TRBD1 for D (5 bases). This CDR3 has 14 residues. V lost 3 bases, J lost 5 bases, and 16 bases lay in between. CDR1 and CDR2 (germline): DFQATT, SNEGSKA (reference sequence). The CDR3, as DNA: TGCAGTGCTAGTCCAGCGGGGCTCGAGACTGAAGCTTTCTTT. Translated, it gives CSASPAGLETEAFF.

The chain is built from TRBV21-1 and TRBJ1-5. TRBV21-1 is an annotated pseudogene. CDR3 length: 11 residues. DNA of the CDR3: TGTGCCAGCAGGGACCTTCAGCCCCAGCATTTT. Translated: CASRDLQPQHF.

This clonotype was found a few times. V is TRBV20-1 and J is TRBJ2-3; 7 nucleotides align to TRBD2. The germline V gene has CDR1 DFQATT and CDR2 SNEGSKA (reference sequence). Trimming removed 5 bases from V and 4 bases from J; junction bases left unmatched: 9. The CDR3 totals 14 residues. CDR3 loop: CSAGATSEADTQYF. CDR3 nucleotide sequence: TGCAGTGCTGGGGCTACTAGCGAGGCAGATACGCAGTATTTT.

The chain recombines TRBV12-3 or TRBV12-4 with TRBJ1-5; possible D gene TRBD1, 5 bases. V lost 7 bases to trimming and J lost 6 bases, with 10 bases between them. This CDR3 has 12 amino acids. As DNA, the CDR3 is TGTGCCAGCAATGGGAGGGGTCAGCCCCAGCATTTT. Protein sequence: CASNGRGQPQHF.

V is TRBV7-8 and J is TRBJ1-3; 9 positions agree with TRBD1. The CDR3 has 16 residues. Germline lookup yields CDR1 SGHVS and CDR2 FQNEAQ. The junction had 3 bases not matched to a gene; V was cut back by 1 base and J by 2 bases. CDR3 DNA: TGTGCCAGCAGCTTAGTCACAGGGGGCACTGGAAACACCATATATTTT. Translation: CASSLVTGGTGNTIYF.

There are many counts of this clonotype. The chain links TRBV21-1 to TRBJ1-3. TRBV21-1 has pseudogene status. The length of the CDR3 is 18 residues. CDR3 sequence (DNA): TGTGCCAGCAGCAATCTGATTCAGGGACTTCCCTCTGGAAACACCATATATTTT. It specifies CASSNLIQGLPSGNTIYF.

The rearrangement uses TRBV7-8 and TRBJ1-1; possible D gene TRBD1, 5 bases. Between the trimmed V and J ends, which lost 4 bases and 4 bases, there was a span of 10 bases. Germline CDR1 reads SGHVS; CDR2 reads FQNEAQ. The CDR3 consists of 13 residues. This CDR3 is CASSSREITEAFF. In DNA form, the CDR3 reads TGTGCCAGCAGCTCCAGGGAAATCACTGAAGCTTTCTTT. Supplemented by reference TRBV7-8 and TRBJ1-1, the full variable domain reads GAGVSQSPRYKVAKRGQDVALRCDPISGHVSLFWYQQALGQGPEFLTYFQNEAQLDKSGLPSDRFFAERPEGSVSTLKIQRTQQEDSAVYLCASSSREITEAFFGQGTRLTVV.